The 5 T cell receptor beta chains below all came from one sample that was sequenced in a study of neurological immune-mediated disorders. Described time point: longitudinal time-point 1 (baseline). TCRdb passed the 5' RACE reads through MiXCR, listing each CDR3 protein once. The sample contains approximately 37,000 distinct CDR3 sequences, approximately 3% of which appear only once. The sequenced sample consisted of PBMCs. All receptors derive from a woman aged 55-70 years with multiple sclerosis.

This clonotype came up many times. This rearrangement joins TRBV20-1 to TRBJ1-1; D uncertain. V was cut by 2 bases and J by 6 bases, with 16 bases left in between. CDR3 size: 14 residues. From germline, CDR1 is DFQATT and CDR2 SNEGSKA (reference sequence). The CDR3 reads CSARSGTEPPEAFF. The CDR3 DNA is TGCAGTGCTAGAAGCGGAACCGAACCCCCTGAAGCTTTCTTT.

This clonotype came up many times. The chain carries TRBV10-3 and TRBJ2-1; 14 positions agree with TRBD2. Germline CDR1 and CDR2: ENHRY and SYGVKD. CDR3 size: 20 residues. Trimming cost V 3 bases and J 0 bases; bases outside gene matches: 10. The CDR3 bases are TGTGCCATCAGTGATGCCGGGACTAGCGGGGGCCTTTTCTCCTACAATGAGCAGTTCTTC. Translating it yields CAISDAGTSGGLFSYNEQFF.

This clonotype was recorded many times. The rearrangement links TRBV11-3 to TRBJ1-1; D unresolved. The V end was cut by 5 bases, the J end by 5 bases, with 6 bases between. Looked up from germline, CDR1 is SGHNT and CDR2 is YENEEA. The CDR3 sequence is 11 residues long. The CDR3 coding sequence is TGTGCCAGCAGCGCCGGGACTGAAGCTTTCTTT. Protein product: CASSAGTEAFF.

This clonotype was counted many times. The genes are TRBV7-2 and TRBJ2-1; D not certain. This CDR3 comprises 13 residues. The germline V gene encodes CDR1 SGHTA and CDR2 FQGNSA. Trimming stripped 1 base from V and 6 bases from J, with 7 bases between. CDR3 nucleotide sequence: TGTGCCAGCAGCTTAGAAGTAGCCAATGAGCAGTTCTTC. It encodes CASSLEVANEQFF.

The sample holds many counts of this clonotype. The CDR3, as DNA: TGTGCCAGCAGCTTAAATTTTGCTAGCGGGGGGGATACGCAGTATTTT. Its translation: CASSLNFASGGDTQYF. The chain is built from TRBV7-2 and TRBJ2-3; the match to TRBD2 covers 11 bases. From germline, CDR1 is SGHTA and CDR2 FQGNSA. The length of the CDR3 is 16 residues. Trimming took 2 bases from V and 6 from J; bases not matched to a gene: 7.